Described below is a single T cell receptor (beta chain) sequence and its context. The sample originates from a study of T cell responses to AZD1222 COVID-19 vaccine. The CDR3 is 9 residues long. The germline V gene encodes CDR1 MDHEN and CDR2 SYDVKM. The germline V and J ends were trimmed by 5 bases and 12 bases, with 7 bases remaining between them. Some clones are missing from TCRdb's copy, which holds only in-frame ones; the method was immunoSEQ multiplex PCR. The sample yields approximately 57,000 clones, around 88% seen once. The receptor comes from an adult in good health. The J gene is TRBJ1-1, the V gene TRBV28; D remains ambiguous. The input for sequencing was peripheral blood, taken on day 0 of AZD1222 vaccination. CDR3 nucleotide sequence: TGTGCCAGCAGTACCGAGACTTTCTTT. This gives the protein CASSTETFF. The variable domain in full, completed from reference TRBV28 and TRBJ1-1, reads DVKVTQSSRYLVKRTGEKVFLECVQDMDHENMFWYRQDPGLGLRLIYFSYDVKMKEKGDIPEGYSVSREKKERFSLILESASTNQTSMYLCASSTETFFGQGTRLTVV.